The T cell receptor (beta chain) under discussion was sequenced for a study of T cell responses to AZD1222 COVID-19 vaccine. Sequencing was performed with immunoSEQ multiplex PCR; in TCRdb, only in-frame clones are kept and a portion is missing. The top ten clones hold roughly 8.3% of a sample with about 68,000 clones, almost 90% of them seen once. The V and J ends lost 4 bases and 5 bases respectively, with 20 bases between them. CDR1 and CDR2 from the germline V gene are SGHDN and FVKESK. The CDR3 contains 16 residues. The receptor's source is an adult in good health. Sequences were derived from peripheral blood, sampled on day 0 of AZD1222 vaccination. This chain links TRBV14 with TRBJ1-1; D is possibly TRBD1 (5 bases). CDR3 in amino acids: CASSRSREGPTTEAFF. The CDR3 bases are TGTGCCAGCAGCCGGTCAAGGGAGGGGCCGACGACTGAAGCTTTCTTT.